Here is one T cell receptor beta chain with its context. What it recognizes is unknown. Germline assignment: CDR1 LNHDA and CDR2 SQIVND (reference sequence). This CDR3 has 18 amino acids. The trim removed 1 base at V and 2 bases at J, leaving 6 bases unmatched. Repertoires were generated with immunoSEQ multiplex PCR, while TCRdb's copy carries only in-frame clones and drops some. The sample yields some 160,000 clones, 88% seen once. These data belong to a study of T cell responses to AZD1222 COVID-19 vaccine. Study findings and constraints: Repertoires were obtained only post-peak T cell response. Clonal diversity was possibly underestimated, and white British individuals and females predominated among donors. When two AZD1222 doses had been given, Spike-specific TCR breadth and depth rose. At study baseline, merely six AZD1222 recipients were seropositive.

The sample here was peripheral blood, taken on day 0 of AZD1222 vaccination. The chain has TRBV19 and TRBJ2-5; 14 bases fit TRBD2. The origin of this receptor is an adult in good health. CDR3 amino acids: CASSIGTSGRLGQETQYF. The CDR3 DNA reads as TGTGCCAGTAGTATAGGGACTAGCGGGAGGTTGGGGCAAGAGACCCAGTACTTC.